This is a list of T cell receptor beta chains from one sample in a study of human T cells and chemical hapten exposure. MiXCR was run by TCRdb on the 5' RACE reads, yielding one entry per CDR3 protein. The sample includes tens of thousands of distinct CDR3 sequences, approximately 8% of them seen just once. The receptors shown here come from a male donor in good health. The CDR3 runs from the conserved cysteine through the conserved F or W. The D gene is left open where the match is weak. Clone sizes are given selectively: once, few, many, or a class where the clone is expanded.

TRBD2	TRBV29-1	few	TRBJ2-3	TGCAGCGCCGTGCTGGGACTAGTAGCAGATACGCAGTATTTT	CSAVLGLVADTQYF
NA	TRBV24-1	few	TRBJ2-2	TGTGCCACCAGTGATTCCGGGACGAACACCGGGGAGCTGTTTTTT	CATSDSGTNTGELFF
NA	TRBV7-9	many	TRBJ2-2	TGTGCCAGCAGCGGGGGGGCCAGGACCGGGGAGCTGTTTTTT	CASSGGARTGELFF
TRBD2	TRBV27	many	TRBJ2-1	TGTGCCAGCACCAGTGAAGCGGGAGCCTACAATGAGCAGTTCTTC	CASTSEAGAYNEQFF
TRBD2	TRBV14	many	TRBJ2-1	TGTGCCAGCAGCGGGAGCGGGAGGTTATACAATGAGCAGTTCTTC	CASSGSGRLYNEQFF
TRBD1	TRBV12-3/TRBV12-4	NA	TRBJ1-3	TGTGCCAGCAGTGGGACAGGTCGAAGCTACGGCTCTGGAAACACCATATATTTT	CASSGTGRSYGSGNTIYF
NA	TRBV7-9	many	TRBJ1-2	TGTGCCAGCAGCTCACCGGGACAAACTAACTATGGCTACACCTTC	CASSSPGQTNYGYTF
NA	TRBV12-3/TRBV12-4	NA	TRBJ2-5	TGTGCCAGCAGTCGGACTAATGAAGAGACCCAGTACTTC	CASSRTNEETQYF
NA	TRBV20-1	NA	TRBJ1-1	TGCAGTGCTAGAGGTGAAAGCGGCACTGAAGCTTTCTTT	CSARGESGTEAFF
TRBD1	TRBV5-8	many	TRBJ2-3	TGTGCCAGCAGCTTGTCGGGACAGTACACAGATACGCAGTATTTT	CASSLSGQYTDTQYF
NA	TRBV7-2	few	TRBJ1-4	TGTGCCAGCAGCTTACCCCATGCAACTAATGAAAAACTGTTTTTT	CASSLPHATNEKLFF
TRBD1	TRBV27	few	TRBJ1-5	TGTGCCAGCAGTCTACGACAGGGGGACCAGCCCCAGCATTTT	CASSLRQGDQPQHF
NA	TRBV6-1	many	TRBJ1-1	TGTGCCAGCAGTGAAGCGCCACGGATTAACACTGAAGCTTTCTTT	CASSEAPRINTEAFF
TRBD2	TRBV20-1	few	TRBJ2-5	TGCAGTGCTAGAGTTAGCGGGGGGGCCGAGACCCAGTACTTC	CSARVSGGAETQYF
TRBD1	TRBV20-1	NA	TRBJ2-3	TGCAGTGGGACAGGGAGTATCGGCACAGATACGCGGTATTTT	CSGTGSIGTDTRYF
NA	TRBV29-1	NA	TRBJ1-2	TGCAGCGTTGAAGGGCCGGATGGCTACACCTTC	CSVEGPDGYTF
NA	TRBV5-5	few	TRBJ2-5	TGTGCCAGCAGCTTTGGCAGGGTCGAGGCGACCCAGTACTTC	CASSFGRVEATQYF
TRBD2	TRBV10-3	many	TRBJ2-3	TGTGCCATCAGTGGTCCGGGACTAGCGGGAAAACCCGATACGCAGTATTTT	CAISGPGLAGKPDTQYF
NA	TRBV7-2	NA	TRBJ2-3	TGTGCCAGCACCCGATTTCTGACAGATACGCAGTATTTT	CASTRFLTDTQYF
TRBD2	TRBV20-1	many	TRBJ2-7	TGCAGTGCTAGTGAACTAGCGGGAGATGAGCAGTACTTC	CSASELAGDEQYF
NA	TRBV6-6	few	TRBJ1-2	TGTGCTATATACGACGGGGGGGCAAAAGGATCTACCTATGGCTACACCTTC	CAIYDGGAKGSTYGYTF
NA	TRBV5-1	many	TRBJ1-2	TGCGCCAGCAGCTTGGAAACGGGACGGGGGAACTATGGCTACACCTTC	CASSLETGRGNYGYTF
NA	TRBV5-1	few	TRBJ1-2	TGCGCCAGCAGCTCGACAGGAGACACCGACCCTAACTATGGCTACACCTTC	CASSSTGDTDPNYGYTF
TRBD2	TRBV27	NA	TRBJ2-3	TGTGCCAGCAGTTTTCTAGCGGAGGCAGATACGCAGTATTTT	CASSFLAEADTQYF
NA	TRBV30	NA	TRBJ2-2	TGTGCCTGGAACTCTATACGGGCCGGGGAGCTGTTTTTT	CAWNSIRAGELFF
NA	TRBV5-6	many	TRBJ2-5	TGTGCCAGCAGCTTGGTAGGGCGAGAGACCCAGTACTTC	CASSLVGRETQYF
NA	TRBV6-5	many	TRBJ2-2	TGTGCCAGCAGCCAACAGGGAGTTATCACCGGGGAGCTGTTTTTT	CASSQQGVITGELFF
TRBD2	TRBV20-1	many	TRBJ2-3	TGCAGTGCCATAGCGGGAGGTTACACAGATACGCAGTATTTT	CSAIAGGYTDTQYF
NA	TRBV7-6	many	TRBJ1-3	TGTGCCAGCAGCTCCCGGGACGGCGGAAACACCATATATTTT	CASSSRDGGNTIYF
NA	TRBV9	NA	TRBJ1-3	TGTGCCAGCAGCTTGGCGAACCCTGGAAACACCATATATTTT	CASSLANPGNTIYF
TRBD1	TRBV12-3/TRBV12-4	few	TRBJ2-1	TGTGCCAGCACCCGGACAGGGGGCACCTTAGACAATGAGCAGTTCTTC	CASTRTGGTLDNEQFF
NA	TRBV20-1	few	TRBJ2-7	TGCAGTGCTGGAAACTACGAGCAGTACTTC	CSAGNYEQYF
TRBD1	TRBV25-1	many	TRBJ2-1	TGTGCCAGCAGGACGACAGGGCCCTACAATGAGCAGTTCTTC	CASRTTGPYNEQFF
NA	TRBV6-2/TRBV6-3	few	TRBJ2-1	TGTGCCAGCAGCCGTTCAGTTTCTACAGGGCCAATCTCCTACAATGAGCAGTTCTTC	CASSRSVSTGPISYNEQFF
NA	TRBV9	many	TRBJ1-1	TGTGCCAGCAGCGTAGGATCGAGGAACACTGAAGCTTTCTTT	CASSVGSRNTEAFF
TRBD2	TRBV12-3/TRBV12-4	many	TRBJ2-1	TGTGCCAGCAGTCCGACTAGCGGGAGGGGGTCCTACAATGAGCAGTTCTTC	CASSPTSGRGSYNEQFF
TRBD1	TRBV7-9	few	TRBJ2-3	TGTGCCAGCAGCCCCCGGGACAGGGTTGGAGATACGCAGTATTTT	CASSPRDRVGDTQYF
NA	TRBV10-3	NA	TRBJ2-7	TGTGCCATCAGTGAGCTTGATCAGGGTCAGTACTTC	CAISELDQGQYF
NA	TRBV6-6	many	TRBJ2-7	TGTGCCAGCAGTTATGACCCTGCCTACGAGCAGTACTTC	CASSYDPAYEQYF
NA	TRBV18	few	TRBJ2-2	TGTGCCAGCTCACCCTGGGACCTTTCCGGAGCTGACACCGGGGAGCTGTTTTTT	CASSPWDLSGADTGELFF
NA	TRBV6-4	few	TRBJ2-1	TGTGCCAGCAGTGACTCGATAACTACGGATCGGAATGAGCAGTTCTTC	CASSDSITTDRNEQFF
TRBD2	TRBV6-4	few	TRBJ2-3	TGTGCCAGCAGTGACTCGGCGGGAGGGGCAGATACGCAGTATTTT	CASSDSAGGADTQYF
NA	TRBV3-1	NA	TRBJ2-1	TGTGCCAGCAGCCGTCAGGGATCGAAGATTAATGAGCAGTTCTTC	CASSRQGSKINEQFF
NA	TRBV7-2	NA	TRBJ2-5	TGTGCCAGCAGCTCAGGGGCATTGGAGACCCAGTACTTC	CASSSGALETQYF
NA	TRBV7-3	few	TRBJ1-1	TGTGCCAGCAGCAGGGCCGGAGGGAACACTGAAGCTTTCTTT	CASSRAGGNTEAFF
NA	TRBV20-1	many	TRBJ2-3	TGCAGTGGGGTAGCAGACCCTGGGTACACAGATACGCAGTATTTT	CSGVADPGYTDTQYF
NA	TRBV4-1	many	TRBJ2-3	TGCGCCAGCAGCCAGGTCCGATGGACGCAGTATTTT	CASSQVRWTQYF
NA	TRBV29-1	many	TRBJ2-4	TGCAGCGTCCCAGGGGGGGGTAACATTCAGTACTTC	CSVPGGGNIQYF
NA	TRBV7-6	NA	TRBJ2-1	TGTGCCAGCAGCTTCTCGGTTCAGAGCTCCTACAATGAGCAGTTCTTC	CASSFSVQSSYNEQFF
NA	TRBV27	NA	TRBJ2-1	TGTGCCAGCAGTTTCTCAGTTTCTAGGGATGAGCAGTTCTTC	CASSFSVSRDEQFF
NA	TRBV20-1	few	TRBJ2-3	TGCAGTGCTAGGTTTGCGGGCGGGAGCACAGATACGCAGTATTTT	CSARFAGGSTDTQYF
TRBD1	TRBV20-1	many	TRBJ2-7	TGCAGTGCTAGGGAAGACAGGGGCAGAACCTACGAGCAGTACTTC	CSAREDRGRTYEQYF
TRBD1	TRBV7-9	many	TRBJ2-1	TGTGCCAGCAGCTCTAGAGGGGGGGACAGGGGTCGACAGGGCGATGAGCAGTTCTTC	CASSSRGGDRGRQGDEQFF
TRBD2	TRBV12-3/TRBV12-4	few	TRBJ2-1	TGTGCCAGCAGTTCCCCTAGCGGGAGGGCCCCCAATGAGCAGTTCTTC	CASSSPSGRAPNEQFF
TRBD1	TRBV10-2	NA	TRBJ1-1	TGCGCCAGCAGTCGACAGGGGCGTCAAGCTTTCTTT	CASSRQGRQAFF
NA	TRBV4-2	NA	TRBJ2-7	TGTGCCAGCAGCCAAGACTGGAGGAGTTCTGACGAGCAGTACTTC	CASSQDWRSSDEQYF
NA	TRBV6-5	many	TRBJ1-2	TGTGCCAGCAGTTATAGTCCGGGACTATTTGGGGATGGCTACACCTTC	CASSYSPGLFGDGYTF
NA	TRBV12-3/TRBV12-4	NA	TRBJ2-1	TGTGCCAGCAGTCTCGGAAGGACTTACAATGAGCAGTTCTTC	CASSLGRTYNEQFF
NA	TRBV3-1	many	TRBJ1-1	TGTGCCAGCAGCCAACCAACAGAGAACACTGAAGCTTTCTTT	CASSQPTENTEAFF
NA	TRBV6-2/TRBV6-3	NA	TRBJ1-1	TGTGCCAGCAGGCGGACGGGTACTGAAGCTTTCTTT	CASRRTGTEAFF